This T cell receptor beta chain was observed in a study of T cell changes during pregnancy in multiple sclerosis. The CDR3 length is 12 residues. V was pared by 5 bases and J by 6 bases, with 13 bases between. Germline CDR1 reads SQVTM; CDR2 reads ANQGSEA. This clone was seen a single time. Data came from immunoSEQ multiplex PCR; TCRdb stores just in-frame clones and leaves some out. The repertoire consists of tens of thousands of clones, with around 94% occurring once and the leading ten covering around 0.84%. This chain connects TRBV29-1 to TRBJ1-2; D call uncertain. This sequence was found in a female donor with multiple sclerosis, enrolled in a pregnancy study. Sequencing used peripheral blood, obtained in the third trimester of pregnancy. This CDR3 reads CSVPGYENGYTF. DNA for the CDR3: TGCAGCGTTCCGGGGTATGAGAATGGCTACACCTTC.